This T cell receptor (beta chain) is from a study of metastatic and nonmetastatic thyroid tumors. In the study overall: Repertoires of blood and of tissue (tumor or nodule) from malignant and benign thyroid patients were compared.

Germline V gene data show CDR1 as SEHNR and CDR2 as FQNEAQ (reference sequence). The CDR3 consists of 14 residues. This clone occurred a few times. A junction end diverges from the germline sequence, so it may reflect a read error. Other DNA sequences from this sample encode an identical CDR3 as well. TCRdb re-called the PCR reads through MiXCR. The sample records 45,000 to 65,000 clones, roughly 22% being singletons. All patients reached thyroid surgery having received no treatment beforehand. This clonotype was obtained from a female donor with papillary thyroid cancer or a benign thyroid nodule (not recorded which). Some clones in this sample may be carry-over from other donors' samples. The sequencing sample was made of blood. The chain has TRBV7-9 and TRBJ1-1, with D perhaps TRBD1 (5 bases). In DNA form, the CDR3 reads TGTGCTAGCAGCCCCGGGGGTGCGAGAGCTGAAGCTTTCTTT. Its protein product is CASSPGGARAEAFF.